These T cell receptor beta chains were read from a single sample in a study of blood T cell repertoires in COVID-19. Produced via immunoSEQ multiplex PCR; TCRdb's table is partial and in-frame only. Here the sample spans approximately 100,000 clones, less than 85% being singletons. The sample consisted of peripheral blood. The receptors come from a human donor in a cohort sampled during active or convalescent COVID-19. Both conserved end residues are part of each CDR3. The D gene is left open where the match is weak. For some rows the clone size is stated as once, few or many, or as a class when expanded; others skip it.

-,TRBV10-3,TRBJ2-1,-,TGTGCCATCAGTGAGCCCGATTTGGGCCTTAAGAAGCAGTTCTTC,CAISEPDLGLKKQFF
-,TRBV2,TRBJ2-5,-,TGTGCCAGCAGTCCAACCGGGACTGAGGGGAAGACCCAGTACTTC,CASSPTGTEGKTQYF
-,TRBV7-2,TRBJ2-3,-,TGTGCCAGCAGCTTTTCCCGGGAAGATACGCAGTATTTT,CASSFSREDTQYF
few,TRBV11-3,TRBJ2-7,TRBD1,TGTGCCAGCAGCCGCGGAACAGGGGACTACGAGCAGTACTTC,CASSRGTGDYEQYF
once,TRBV13,TRBJ2-7,TRBD1,TGTGCCAGCAGCCGTAGGACAGGCGTATATGAGCAGTACTTC,CASSRRTGVYEQYF
few,TRBV5-4,TRBJ2-3,TRBD2,TGTGCCAGCAGTAAAGCGGGGGTGCGCACAGATACGCAGTATTTT,CASSKAGVRTDTQYF
-,TRBV28,TRBJ2-7,-,TGTGCCAGCAGTTTCGGGGTTCCGATCTCCGAGCAGTACTTC,CASSFGVPISEQYF
-,TRBV2,TRBJ1-4,-,TGTGCCAGCAATAACAAGCGCTCTAATGAAAAACTGTTTTTT,CASNNKRSNEKLFF
-,TRBV29-1,TRBJ2-1,TRBD1,TGCAGCGCCACCACAGGGGTACTTAGTGAGCAGTTCTTC,CSATTGVLSEQFF
-,TRBV3-1/TRBV3-2,TRBJ1-6,TRBD1,TGTGCCAGCAGCCAAGATCTTCAGCAGGGGGAAGTCTCTAATTCACCCCTCCACTTT,CASSQDLQQGEVSNSPLHF
-,TRBV5-1,TRBJ1-5,-,TGCGCCAGCAGCTTGGGGGCTCAGCAGCCCCAGCATTTT,CASSLGAQQPQHF
few,TRBV7-2,TRBJ1-5,-,TGTGCCAGCAGCTTAGTTGGGGCGGGGGGCAATCAGCCCCAGCATTTT,CASSLVGAGGNQPQHF
few,TRBV4-3,TRBJ2-3,TRBD2,TGCGCCAGCAGCCGGACAATTACTAGCGGAAACACAGATACGCAGTATTTT,CASSRTITSGNTDTQYF
-,TRBV6-2/TRBV6-3,TRBJ2-2,-,TGTGCCAGCAGCCGAGCCTTAATCGACGGGGCCGGGGAGCTGTTTTTT,CASSRALIDGAGELFF
-,TRBV18,TRBJ1-3,TRBD1,TGTGCCAGCTCACCAGGACAGGCCATTTCTGGAAACACCATATATTTT,CASSPGQAISGNTIYF
-,TRBV27,TRBJ2-7,-,TGTGCCAGCAGCTCAGGGTTCGGATACGAGCAGTACTTC,CASSSGFGYEQYF
-,TRBV27,TRBJ2-7,TRBD1,TGTGCCAGCAGTTACCCGACAGGGTCGGGTGAGCAGTACTTC,CASSYPTGSGEQYF
-,TRBV7-9,TRBJ1-1,-,TGTGCCAGCAGCTTGGGCTCTAACATGAACACTGAAGCTTTCTTT,CASSLGSNMNTEAFF
-,TRBV5-5,TRBJ2-2,TRBD1,TGTGCCAGCAGCTTTCAGGGGGCGGCCACCGGGGAGCTGTTTTTT,CASSFQGAATGELFF
-,TRBV9,TRBJ1-2,-,TGTGCCAGCAGCGCCGGACAGTACTATGGCTACACCTTC,CASSAGQYYGYTF
few,TRBV4-2,TRBJ2-2,-,TGTGCCAGCAGCCAAATTTCGACCTTACGGCTAGCGCCTTTCTCCGGGGAGCTGTTTTTT,CASSQISTLRLAPFSGELFF
few,TRBV7-2,TRBJ2-5,-,TGTGCCAGCAGTCCAGGCCCTGCGCAGGGGGAGACCCAGTACTTC,CASSPGPAQGETQYF
-,TRBV18,TRBJ1-6,TRBD1,TGTGCCAGCTCACCACCGGGACAGGGGGGAGATAATTCACCCCTCCACTTT,CASSPPGQGGDNSPLHF
-,TRBV5-4,TRBJ1-1,-,TGTGCCAGCAGCTTGAGAGGCCGGGTGGCAGCTTTCTTT,CASSLRGRVAAFF
-,TRBV4-3,TRBJ1-2,-,TGCGCCAGCAGCCAAGTCGAAGGGAGCCCCTATGGCTACACCTTC,CASSQVEGSPYGYTF
-,TRBV6-2/TRBV6-3,TRBJ2-2,TRBD1,TGTGCCAGCAGTTACCCGGACAGGGGATATACCGGGGAGCTGTTTTTT,CASSYPDRGYTGELFF
-,TRBV18,TRBJ2-7,TRBD2,TGTGCCAGCTCACCACCGGGACTAGCGGCCTACGAGCAGTACTTC,CASSPPGLAAYEQYF
-,TRBV5-8,TRBJ2-3,-,TGTGCCAGCAGCTTGGCAGGAGGCCCCTTATTTTTGGATACGCAGTATTTT,CASSLAGGPLFLDTQYF
few,TRBV28,TRBJ1-6,TRBD1,TGTGCCAGCAGCCCAACAGGGGGCATTTCAAAGGCCCTCCACTTT,CASSPTGGISKALHF
-,TRBV6-5,TRBJ2-7,TRBD2,TGTGCCAGCAGCCCGGGACTAGAGGGCTACGAGCAGTACTTC,CASSPGLEGYEQYF
-,TRBV5-6,TRBJ1-1,-,TGTGCCAGCAGCTTAGGGGCCCCCCGTGAAGCTTTCTTT,CASSLGAPREAFF
-,TRBV18,TRBJ2-3,TRBD2,TGTGCCAGCTCACGAAGCGGGGGGCCCACAGATACGCAGTATTTT,CASSRSGGPTDTQYF
-,TRBV19,TRBJ1-5,-,TGTGCCAGTAGTCCTCTTCGGACAGCCTATAGCAATCAGCCCCAGCATTTT,CASSPLRTAYSNQPQHF
-,TRBV7-2,TRBJ1-1,TRBD1,TGTGCCAGCAGCGGCCACGACAGGGGAGTAACTGAAGCTTTCTTT,CASSGHDRGVTEAFF
few,TRBV5-1,TRBJ1-1,TRBD1,TGCGCCAGCACCCGGGACAGAGACACTGAAGCTTTCTTT,CASTRDRDTEAFF
few,TRBV5-4,TRBJ2-2,-,TGTGCCAGCAGCCTAGGACACCCAGGCAACACCGGGGAGCTGTTTTTT,CASSLGHPGNTGELFF
-,TRBV28,TRBJ2-5,-,TGTGCCAGCAGTTTCTGGCGGGGCCAAGAGACCCAGTACTTC,CASSFWRGQETQYF
-,TRBV29-1,TRBJ1-3,-,TGCAGCGTTGATTCCAGGGGAGGAAACACCATATATTTT,CSVDSRGGNTIYF
-,TRBV9,TRBJ2-4,TRBD1,TGTGCCAGCAGCGTAGTAGGTAATCAGGGGGACATTCAGTACTTC,CASSVVGNQGDIQYF
-,TRBV5-1,TRBJ2-3,TRBD1,TGCGCCAGCAGTGAGGGACAGGGGATCTTGGGTACGCAGTATTTT,CASSEGQGILGTQYF
-,TRBV4-3,TRBJ1-4,TRBD1,TGCGCCAGCAGCCAAGGGGGACAGGGTGGGGAAAAACTGTTTTTT,CASSQGGQGGEKLFF
-,TRBV19,TRBJ2-6,TRBD1,TGTGCCAGTAGATCGACAGGGCCCTCAAAGGGGGCCAACGTCCTGACTTTC,CASRSTGPSKGANVLTF
-,TRBV6-6,TRBJ1-4,TRBD1,TGTGCCAGCAGTAGGGACAGGGGGCAGGAAAAACTGTTTTTT,CASSRDRGQEKLFF
-,TRBV27,TRBJ2-2,-,TGTGCCAGCAGTCGCCCTAAGAACACCGGGGAGCTGTTTTTT,CASSRPKNTGELFF
-,TRBV3-1/TRBV3-2,TRBJ2-1,-,TGTGCCAGCAGCGAGCCCCCAATGAGTGAGCAGTTCTTC,CASSEPPMSEQFF
-,TRBV29-1,TRBJ2-1,-,TGCAGCGTTGATTTATACTTCAGGGCCTACAATGAGCAGTTCTTC,CSVDLYFRAYNEQFF
once,TRBV18,TRBJ1-1,-,TGTGCCAGCTCAATGGGACAAGAGACTGAAGCTTTCTTT,CASSMGQETEAFF
-,TRBV14,TRBJ2-7,TRBD1,TGTGCCAGCAGCCGGGACAGGGGGCGCGAGCAGTACTTC,CASSRDRGREQYF
-,TRBV7-7,TRBJ1-5,-,TGTGCTAGCAGCTTAGGAGAGGGAAGTTTTTCAGATCAGCCCCAGCATTTT,CASSLGEGSFSDQPQHF
-,TRBV5-5,TRBJ2-1,TRBD2,TGTGCCAGCAGCTTGTTCGGCGGGAGGACGCAGTTCTTC,CASSLFGGRTQFF
few,TRBV7-9,TRBJ1-4,TRBD1,TGTGCCAGCAGCTCCGAGGGGGCGCACATAGGCGAAAAACTGTTTTTT,CASSSEGAHIGEKLFF